The 10 T cell receptor beta chains below all came from one sample that was sequenced in a study of CD8+ T cells in alopecia areata. Stated treatment: oral pan-JAK inhibitor, 5-10 mg twice daily. Extracted RNA was reverse transcribed into cDNA, the sequencing template. Only in-frame clones appear in the TCRdb table, and some are missing; sequencing was by immunoSEQ multiplex PCR. The sample gives approximately 170,000 clones, about 60% of which show up once; about 14% is in the top ten. Source: CD4+ T cells sorted from blood, taken at week 24, from a patient treated with tofacitinib. The source of these receptors is a human donor with alopecia areata.

This clone was found once. V is TRBV29-1 and J is TRBJ2-3; 9 bases map to TRBD2. Germline-derived CDR1 and CDR2 are SQVTM and ANQGSEA. V lost 1 base to trimming and J lost 2 bases; unmatched junction nucleotides: 4. The CDR3 length is 15 residues. This CDR3 reads CSVEGLAGPTDTQYF. The CDR3 coding sequence is TGCAGCGTTGAAGGTCTAGCGGGGCCCACAGATACGCAGTATTTT.

This clone was observed a few times. CDR3 region: CASSFEGWNIQYF. CDR3 coding DNA: TGTGCCAGCAGCTTCGAGGGTTGGAACATTCAGTACTTC. The V gene is TRBV7-2, the J gene TRBJ2-4; D perhaps matches TRBD2 (5 bases). Germline values: CDR1 SGHTA, CDR2 FQGNSA. The CDR3 contains 13 residues. V lost 3 bases and J lost 7, with 10 bases in between. Complete variable domain (other parts from reference TRBV7-2 and TRBJ2-4): GAGVSQSPSNKVTEKGKDVELRCDPISGHTALYWYRQSLGQGLEFLIYFQGNSAPDKSGLPSDRFSAERTGGSVSTLTIQRTQQEDSAVYLCASSFEGWNIQYFGAGTRLSVL.

This chain joins TRBV7-9 and TRBJ1-4; D uncertain. The germline V and J ends were trimmed by 1 base and 7 bases, with 4 bases remaining between them. There are 12 residues in the CDR3. The germline CDR1 and CDR2 sequences are SEHNR and FQNEAQ (reference sequence). CDR3 DNA: TGTGCCAGCAGCTTAGTTGGTGAAAAACTGTTTTTT. Protein product: CASSLVGEKLFF. The variable domain in full, completed from reference TRBV7-9 and TRBJ1-4, reads DTGVSQNPRHKITKRGQNVTFRCDPISEHNRLYWYRQTLGQGPEFLTYFQNEAQLEKSRLLSDRFSAERPKGSFSTLEIQRTEQGDSAMYLCASSLVGEKLFFGSGTQLSVL.

The genes are TRBV7-2 and TRBJ1-1, with a tentative D call TRBD1 (6 bases). Germline CDR1 SGHTA, CDR2 FQGNSA. The CDR3 sequence is 15 residues long. The germline V and J ends were trimmed by 7 bases and 0 bases, with 15 bases remaining between them. The chain's CDR3 is CASTLSQGMNTEAFF. Here the CDR3 DNA reads TGTGCCAGCACCCTTTCTCAGGGGATGAACACTGAAGCTTTCTTT. The entire variable domain, with the rest obtained from reference TRBV7-2 and TRBJ1-1, is as follows: GAGVSQSPSNKVTEKGKDVELRCDPISGHTALYWYRQSLGQGLEFLIYFQGNSAPDKSGLPSDRFSAERTGGSVSTLTIQRTQQEDSAVYLCASTLSQGMNTEAFFGQGTRLTVV.

This clone was detected only a few times. The chain has TRBV5-1 and TRBJ1-6; D possibly corresponds to TRBD1 (6 bases). This CDR3 is built from 14 residues. Looked up from germline, CDR1 is SGHRS and CDR2 is YFSETQ. Trimming stripped 3 bases from V and 5 bases from J, with 9 bases between. The CDR3, as DNA: TGCGCCAGCAGCTGGGACACCAATAATTCACCCCTCCACTTT. Translated: CASSWDTNNSPLHF. Looking up the rest from reference TRBV5-1 and TRBJ1-6 gives the full variable domain: KAGVTQTPRYLIKTRGQQVTLSCSPISGHRSVSWYQQTPGQGLQFLFEYFSETQRNKGNFPGRFSGRQFSNSRSEMNVSTLELGDSALYLCASSWDTNNSPLHFGNGTRLTVT.

The chain carries TRBV14 and TRBJ1-1; possibly TRBD1 for D (5 bases). The germline V and J ends were trimmed by 5 bases and 8 bases, with 15 bases remaining between them. Germline V CDR1 and CDR2: SGHDN, FVKESK. The CDR3 runs to 13 residues. CDR3 nucleotides: TGTGCCAGCAGCGTTCGACAGATAGGGGAAGCTTTCTTT. Translated: CASSVRQIGEAFF.

The chain joins TRBV11-3 to TRBJ1-5, with 8 bases that match TRBD1. The germline CDR1 and CDR2 sequences are SGHNT and YENEEA. The CDR3 sequence is 13 residues long. V lost 1 base to trimming and J lost 7 bases; unmatched junction nucleotides: 0. CDR3 sequence (DNA): TGTGCCAGCAGCTTAGGGACAGGGCAGCCCCAGCATTTT. Its translation is CASSLGTGQPQHF.

This rearrangement joins TRBV13 to TRBJ2-1; D is ambiguous. This CDR3 has 12 amino acids. Looked up from germline, CDR1 is PRHDT and CDR2 is FYEKMQ (reference sequence). Between the trimmed V and J ends, which lost 5 bases and 8 bases, there was a span of 10 bases. CDR3 DNA sequence: TGTGCCAGCAGCCCCGGCAGCCATGAGCAGTTCTTC. This gives the protein CASSPGSHEQFF.

The chain recombines TRBV14 with TRBJ2-5; D might be TRBD1 (6 bases). V was trimmed by 5 bases and J by 4 bases, leaving 14 bases between them. Per the germline V gene, CDR1 is SGHDN and CDR2 is FVKESK. CDR3 length equals 14 residues. In DNA, the CDR3 is TGTGCCAGCAGCTCAGATCCCAGGGGAGAGACCCAGTACTTC. Residues: CASSSDPRGETQYF.

The chain employs TRBV2 and TRBJ1-1; D is possibly TRBD1 (5 bases). V was clipped by 4 bases and J by 6 bases, with 15 bases between them. In germline, CDR1 is SNHLY, CDR2 FYNNEI. The CDR3 has 14 amino acids. The CDR3 DNA follows: TGTGCCAGCAGTGGGTTAGGAGGGGCGGCTGAAGCTTTCTTT. Translated, it gives CASSGLGGAAEAFF.